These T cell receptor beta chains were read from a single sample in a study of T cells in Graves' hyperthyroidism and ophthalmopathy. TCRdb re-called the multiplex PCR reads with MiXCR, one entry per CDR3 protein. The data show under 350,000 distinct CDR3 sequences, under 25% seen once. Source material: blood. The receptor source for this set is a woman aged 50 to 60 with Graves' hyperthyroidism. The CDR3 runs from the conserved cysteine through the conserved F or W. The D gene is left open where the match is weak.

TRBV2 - CASSKPGPNSNQPQHF
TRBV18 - CASSRGSYTEAFF
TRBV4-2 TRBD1 CAGSQVGQGYGYTF
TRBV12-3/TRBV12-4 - CASSRQGDGQPQHF
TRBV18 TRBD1 CASSLGQGARDNQPQHF
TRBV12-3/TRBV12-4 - CASSLAHYEQYF
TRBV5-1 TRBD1 CASSLLGDSLNSPLHF
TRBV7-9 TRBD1 CASSPGTGRGPQHF
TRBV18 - CASSPASGTSDTQYF
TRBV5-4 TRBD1 CASSLGQGETDTQYF
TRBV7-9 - CASSLAGGTTEAFF
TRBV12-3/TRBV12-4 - CASSLRGENTEAFF
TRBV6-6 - CASSYSFQGSYEQYF
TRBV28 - CASSAVTEAFF
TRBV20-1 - CAGRPSSETQYF
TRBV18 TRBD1 CASSPRPQGVYEQYF
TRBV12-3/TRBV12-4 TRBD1 CASSTGGEKLFF
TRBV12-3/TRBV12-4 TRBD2 CASSLQAGGPDTQYF
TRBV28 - CASSLGGLGGGYTF
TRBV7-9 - CASSLGQPSYEQYF
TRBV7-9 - CASSLEQGFGNQPQHF
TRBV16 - CASSQTDEPSNSPLHF
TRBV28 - CASSPPTGGNSPLHF
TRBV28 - CASSQPGASGNTIYF
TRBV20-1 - CSAPRGRRGTDTQYF
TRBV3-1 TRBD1 CASSRLGTVNEKLFF
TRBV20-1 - CSAKRVYEQFF
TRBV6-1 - CASRRTRGDEKLFF
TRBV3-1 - CASSQGSRGDQPQHF
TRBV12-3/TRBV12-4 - CASRLGANYGYTF
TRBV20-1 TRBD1 CSARDRMARSGNTIYF
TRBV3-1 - CASSHLRDEQYF
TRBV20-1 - CSARAEPSNQPQHF
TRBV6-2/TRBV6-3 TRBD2 CASNKRGGSDTQYF
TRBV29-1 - CSVELSQGDTQYF
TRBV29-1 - CSVLPRATEAFF
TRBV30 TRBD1 CAWSVQGNNQPQHF
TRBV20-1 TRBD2 CSAKISLAGGSPDTQYF
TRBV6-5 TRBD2 CASSYLPPLAGGGELFF
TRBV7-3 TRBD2 CASSLPPRREVRNEQFF
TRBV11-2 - CASSLGLGGNTGELFF
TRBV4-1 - CASSQEGGGQRGKNEQFF
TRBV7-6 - CASSLAHDTTNEQYF
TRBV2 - CASGRFTDTQYF
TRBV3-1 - CASSQGLEQYF
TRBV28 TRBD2 CASSSPGGSSYNEQFF
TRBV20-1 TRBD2 CSAITTSGSYEQYF
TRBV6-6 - CASSYSSNSNYGYTF
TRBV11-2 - CASSPTNNYGYTF
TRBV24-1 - CAVWGERHEQYF